A selection of T cell receptor beta chains follows, all from one sample in a study of cytomegalovirus exposure and HLA in healthy donors. Libraries were prepared by immunoSEQ multiplex PCR; TCRdb keeps only in-frame clonotypes and omits some of them. The sample has around 200,000 clones; approximately 86% are singletons. Sequencing was performed on PBMCs. The receptor set was obtained from a woman aged 25 to 39 in good health and CMV-seronegative. Each CDR3 is given with its conserved first and last residue. The D gene is left open where the match is weak. The size field is filled for only some rows; it gives once, few, many or a size class.

J gene | clone size | V gene | D gene | CDR3 protein | CDR3 DNA
TRBJ2-3 | NA | TRBV28 | TRBD1 | CASRLPQGQDTDTQYF | TGTGCCAGCAGGCTACCGCAGGGACAGGACACAGATACGCAGTATTTT
TRBJ2-5 | NA | TRBV29-1 | NA | CSVLRAERVETQYF | TGCAGCGTCCTAAGGGCAGAGAGGGTAGAGACCCAGTACTTC
TRBJ2-1 | NA | TRBV10-3 | NA | CAISGDLGGYNEQFF | TGTGCCATCAGTGGCGACCTGGGGGGATACAATGAGCAGTTCTTC
TRBJ2-1 | NA | TRBV2 | TRBD1 | CASRTGEEQFF | TGTGCCAGCAGGACAGGGGAAGAGCAGTTCTTC
TRBJ1-2 | NA | TRBV10-3 | NA | CAIAGVRENYGYTF | TGTGCCATCGCGGGGGTCAGGGAAAACTATGGCTACACCTTC
TRBJ2-1 | NA | TRBV9 | NA | CASSVGLVNEQFF | TGTGCCAGCAGCGTAGGGTTAGTCAATGAGCAGTTCTTC
TRBJ1-2 | NA | TRBV5-1 | TRBD1 | CASSSGPGTGLANYGYTF | TGCGCCAGCAGCTCCGGTCCCGGGACAGGACTCGCTAACTATGGCTACACCTTC
TRBJ1-1 | NA | TRBV5-6 | NA | CASSLRGRHEAFF | TGTGCCAGCAGCTTAAGAGGGCGACATGAAGCTTTCTTT
TRBJ2-1 | NA | TRBV5-1 | TRBD2 | CASSLAGGGATLVDEQFF | TGCGCCAGCAGCTTGGCCGGCGGGGGGGCTACCTTGGTCGATGAGCAGTTCTTC
TRBJ2-6 | NA | TRBV5-6 | NA | CASSLIHSGANVLTF | TGTGCCAGCAGCTTGATCCACTCTGGGGCCAACGTCCTGACTTTC
TRBJ1-3 | NA | TRBV10-3 | NA | CAISEGQYSGNTIYF | TGTGCCATCAGTGAAGGACAGTATTCTGGAAACACCATATATTTT
TRBJ1-5 | few | TRBV28 | TRBD1 | CASSSLDRGQDQPQHF | TGTGCCAGCAGTTCCCTGGACAGGGGGCAGGATCAGCCCCAGCATTTT
TRBJ1-2 | NA | TRBV10-2 | NA | CASSPRVGNYGYTF | TGCGCCAGCAGTCCGAGGGTGGGGAACTATGGCTACACCTTC
TRBJ2-5 | NA | TRBV5-1 | NA | CASSSGTSLETQYF | TGCGCCAGCAGCTCGGGAACCTCGCTGGAGACCCAGTACTTC
TRBJ1-1 | NA | TRBV5-1 | NA | CASSLGSYSNTEAFF | TGCGCCAGCAGCTTGGGATCATACTCGAACACTGAAGCTTTCTTT
TRBJ2-2 | NA | TRBV28 | TRBD2 | CASILSGSRTGELFF | TGTGCCAGCATCCTAAGCGGGAGTCGGACCGGGGAGCTGTTTTTT
TRBJ2-5 | NA | TRBV4-1 | NA | CASSPMGLGAGETQYF | TGCGCCAGCAGCCCAATGGGGCTAGGTGCCGGAGAGACCCAGTACTTC
TRBJ1-2 | NA | TRBV7-2 | NA | CASSRSVAQGYGYTF | TGTGCCAGCAGCCGGAGCGTCGCCCAGGGGTATGGCTACACCTTC
TRBJ2-5 | NA | TRBV5-4 | TRBD1 | CASSFGPGGQETQYF | TGTGCCAGCAGCTTTGGTCCAGGGGGCCAAGAGACCCAGTACTTC
TRBJ2-3 | NA | TRBV29-1 | TRBD2 | CSVEEFRWGGGSEDTQYF | TGCAGCGTTGAAGAGTTTCGGTGGGGCGGGGGGTCGGAGGATACGCAGTATTTT
TRBJ2-2 | NA | TRBV7-2 | TRBD2 | CATTVPSGGHLNTGELFF | TGTGCCACCACCGTTCCTAGCGGGGGCCATTTGAACACCGGGGAGCTGTTTTTT
TRBJ1-1 | NA | TRBV5-5 | TRBD1 | CASAQGAVNTEAFF | TGTGCCAGCGCCCAGGGGGCGGTGAACACTGAAGCTTTCTTT
TRBJ2-2 | NA | TRBV9 | NA | CASSPDTNTGELFF | TGTGCCAGCAGCCCTGACACGAACACCGGGGAGCTGTTTTTT
TRBJ2-1 | NA | TRBV11-3 | TRBD2 | CASSLDPRLAGGYNEQFF | TGTGCCAGCAGCTTAGATCCTAGACTAGCGGGAGGCTACAATGAGCAGTTCTTC
TRBJ2-3 | NA | TRBV7-8 | TRBD1 | CASRPNRDSRADTQYF | TGTGCCAGCAGGCCGAACCGGGACAGCCGGGCAGATACGCAGTATTTT
TRBJ2-5 | NA | TRBV15 | NA | CATSDFSGNQETQYF | TGTGCCACCAGCGATTTTTCGGGAAACCAAGAGACCCAGTACTTC
TRBJ2-7 | NA | TRBV18 | NA | CASSLTGSYEQYF | TGTGCCAGCTCACTGACGGGCTCCTACGAGCAGTACTTC
TRBJ2-7 | NA | TRBV5-1 | NA | CASSLGVGASSYEQYF | TGCGCCAGCAGCTTGGGAGTTGGGGCCTCCTCCTACGAGCAGTACTTC
TRBJ2-2 | NA | TRBV5-4 | NA | CASSQDSNTGELFF | TGTGCCAGCAGTCAAGACTCAAACACCGGGGAGCTGTTTTTT
TRBJ2-7 | NA | TRBV27 | TRBD2 | CASTPGASGREREQYF | TGTGCCAGCACCCCGGGGGCTAGCGGGAGGGAACGCGAGCAGTACTTC
TRBJ2-5 | once | TRBV2 | TRBD1 | CASSPQGAQVETQYF | TGTGCCAGCAGCCCACAGGGGGCGCAGGTAGAGACCCAGTACTTC
TRBJ1-5 | NA | TRBV10-1 | NA | CASSESSTGKCNQPQHF | TGCGCCAGCAGTGAGAGTAGTACAGGGAAATGCAATCAGCCCCAGCATTTT
TRBJ2-7 | once | TRBV7-2 | NA | CASSLGGVRGYEQYF | TGTGCCAGCAGCTTAGGGGGGGTACGCGGCTACGAGCAGTACTTC
TRBJ2-2 | NA | TRBV30 | TRBD1 | CAWRPTGVRRTGELFF | TGTGCCTGGAGACCGACAGGGGTTAGACGCACCGGGGAGCTGTTTTTT
TRBJ2-2 | once | TRBV27 | NA | CASSFSGRTGELFF | TGTGCCAGCAGTTTTTCAGGCCGAACCGGGGAGCTGTTTTTT
TRBJ2-3 | NA | TRBV28 | TRBD2 | CASSLLYGLAGDTDTQYF | TGTGCCAGCAGTCTCCTCTACGGGCTAGCGGGGGACACAGATACGCAGTATTTT
TRBJ1-2 | NA | TRBV28 | NA | CASIALGHTPSGYTF | TGTGCCAGCATTGCCTTGGGACACACTCCGTCCGGCTACACCTTC
TRBJ2-3 | NA | TRBV5-1 | TRBD2 | CASSTGLAGNTDTQYF | TGCGCCAGCAGCACGGGACTAGCGGGGAACACAGATACGCAGTATTTT
TRBJ1-2 | NA | TRBV7-9 | TRBD1 | CATQTGEEGYTF | TGTGCCACGCAGACAGGGGAGGAAGGCTACACCTTC
TRBJ1-4 | NA | TRBV28 | NA | CASRGAQAATNEKLFF | TGTGCCAGCAGGGGCGCTCAGGCTGCAACTAATGAAAAACTGTTTTTT
TRBJ2-1 | NA | TRBV7-9 | NA | CASSLPSTRNEQFF | TGTGCCAGCAGCTTGCCTAGCACTAGGAATGAGCAGTTCTTC
TRBJ2-7 | NA | TRBV18 | TRBD2 | CASSPLPRVSGATYEQYF | TGTGCCAGCTCACCGCTCCCCCGAGTTAGCGGGGCAACCTACGAGCAGTACTTC
TRBJ2-1 | NA | TRBV7-2 | TRBD2 | CASTRRTSSNEQFF | TGTGCCAGCACACGGCGGACTAGCAGCAATGAGCAGTTCTTC
TRBJ2-3 | NA | TRBV2 | TRBD2 | CASGAGALGNTQYF | TGTGCCAGCGGAGCGGGAGCCTTAGGGAATACGCAGTATTTT
TRBJ1-1 | NA | TRBV29-1 | NA | CSVDRQDTEAFF | TGCAGCGTCGATCGACAGGACACTGAAGCTTTCTTT
TRBJ2-7 | NA | TRBV7-2 | NA | CASSLIAGPWEQYF | TGTGCCAGCAGCTTAATTGCAGGGCCATGGGAGCAGTACTTC
TRBJ1-5 | NA | TRBV6-6 | NA | CASSYSGGFQPQHF | TGTGCCAGCAGTTACTCGGGGGGGTTTCAGCCCCAGCATTTT
TRBJ2-7 | NA | TRBV7-2 | TRBD2 | CAWRVAGSSEQYF | TGTGCCTGGAGGGTAGCGGGATCGAGCGAGCAGTACTTC
TRBJ2-1 | NA | TRBV7-9 | NA | CASSLVTSNEQFF | TGTGCCAGCAGCTTAGTTACGAGCAATGAGCAGTTCTTC
TRBJ2-1 | NA | TRBV19 | NA | CASSMEDSSSYNEQFF | TGTGCCAGTAGTATGGAGGATTCGAGCTCCTACAATGAGCAGTTCTTC
TRBJ2-2 | NA | TRBV28 | TRBD2 | CASSSSGGYTGELFF | TGTGCCAGCAGTTCCTCGGGGGGGTACACCGGGGAGCTGTTTTTT
TRBJ2-7 | NA | TRBV28 | TRBD1 | CASRTGGSYEQYF | TGTGCCAGCAGAACAGGGGGCTCCTACGAGCAGTACTTC
TRBJ1-1 | NA | TRBV5-1 | TRBD1 | CASRTGPDTEAFF | TGCGCCAGTCGGACAGGGCCTGACACTGAAGCTTTCTTT
TRBJ2-7 | NA | TRBV20-1 | NA | CSARRLVEYF | TGCAGTGCTAGACGACTAGTGGAGTACTTC
TRBJ1-4 | NA | TRBV7-8 | NA | CASSGYGGRSGTNEKLFF | TGTGCCAGCAGCGGCTACGGGGGAAGGTCCGGAACTAATGAAAAACTGTTTTTT
TRBJ2-4 | NA | TRBV2 | TRBD1 | CASSSGQGATKNIQYF | TGTGCCAGCAGTTCAGGACAGGGGGCTACCAAAAACATTCAGTACTTC
TRBJ1-2 | NA | TRBV30 | NA | CAWSEIPTGGYTF | TGTGCCTGGAGTGAGATCCCCACTGGTGGCTACACCTTC
TRBJ2-1 | NA | TRBV5-1 | NA | CASSRRWGTNEQFF | TGCGCCAGCAGCCGCAGGTGGGGCACCAATGAGCAGTTCTTC
TRBJ2-3 | once | TRBV10-3 | TRBD2 | CAISENAGRAADTQYF | TGTGCCATCAGTGAAAATGCCGGGAGGGCGGCAGATACGCAGTATTTT
TRBJ1-4 | NA | TRBV29-1 | NA | CSVGSQLNEKLFF | TGCAGCGTTGGGTCTCAGTTAAATGAAAAACTGTTTTTT